The entry below gives a single TCR beta chain sequence along with its context. The CDR3 covers 21 residues. V was trimmed by 0 bases and J by 0 bases, leaving 24 bases between them. The germline V gene has CDR1 SGHNT and CDR2 YENEEA. In the original workflow: The assay estimated nucleated cells by amplifying reference gene primers. Measured with immunoSEQ multiplex PCR; TCRdb has only the in-frame clones, and not every one. V, J and clone size were drawn from that table, and D and trimming were deduced from the DNA. Found here are some 45,000 clones, approximately 86% of them singletons; the top ten hold 31%. These data come from a study of blood T cell repertoires in COVID-19. Study at large: COVID-19 samples collected from the United States, Italy and Spain covered acute and convalescent phases. The cDNA or gDNA used as material had been derived from T cells, B-cell-depleted T cells, or PBMCs.

The receptor was derived from a woman of 80 years or more with acute or convalescent COVID-19. V gene TRBV11-3 combines with J gene TRBJ2-1, with D perhaps TRBD2 (6 bases). What was sequenced was peripheral blood. As DNA, the CDR3 is TGTGCCAGCAGCTTAGAATACCGCAGAAGCATAGCGGACAACTCCTACAATGAGCAGTTCTTC. This sequence encodes CASSLEYRRSIADNSYNEQFF.